These 29 T cell receptor beta chains share one sample of origin, sequenced in a study of CD8+ T cells in alopecia areata (dated by TCRdb to the late 2010s). Receptor libraries were prepared by the immunoSEQ multiplex PCR assay. To provide template for TCR sequencing, every sample had RNA extracted and reverse transcribed into cDNA. TCRdb stores this immuneACCESS table with in-frame sequences only. Part of the clones is absent; in the studies checked, under half of the shortfall reflects unresolved V genes, and no reason is known for the rest. The table for this sample lists 30,000 to 40,000 clones; about 74% of them were counted only once. The top ten clonotypes cover 15% to 20% of the sample. What was sequenced was NKG2D-low CD8+ T cells sorted from blood. What this sample's cell subset or site label stands for: sorted CD8+ NKG2D-low blood T cells. Receptors were obtained from a human donor with alopecia areata.

This clone was seen once. The chain is built from TRBV6-5 and TRBJ1-1, with 8 bases fitting TRBD1. The CDR3 totals 13 residues. Germline loops: CDR1 MNHEY, CDR2 SVGAGI. The V and J ends lost 6 bases and 5 bases, in that order; junction bases with no gene match: 5. The CDR3, as DNA: TGTGCCAGCAGCACACAGGGGGAAACTGAAGCTTTCTTT. Encoded protein: CASSTQGETEAFF.

This rearrangement joins TRBV29-1 to TRBJ2-7, with D possibly matching TRBD1 (6 bases). Germline CDR1 SQVTM, CDR2 ANQGSEA. The CDR3 is 13 residues long. V was clipped by 7 bases and J by 0 bases, with 13 bases between them. In DNA, the CDR3 is TGCAGCGCGGTACAGGGCCGCTCCTACGAGCAGTACTTC. The encoded protein is CSAVQGRSYEQYF.

The chain combines TRBV6-5 with TRBJ2-1; D is possibly TRBD1 or TRBD2 (5 bases each). CDR3 length: 12 amino acids. Germline CDR1 reads MNHEY; CDR2 reads SVGAGI. V dropped 2 bases and J dropped 6 bases, with 5 bases sitting between them. CDR3 sequence: CASSYGGNEQFF. The CDR3 DNA reads TGTGCCAGCAGTTACGGGGGCAATGAGCAGTTCTTC.

The chain links TRBV11-3 to TRBJ2-3; D ambiguous. The V end lost 5 bases, the J end lost 2 bases, and 17 bases lay between the germline ends. CDR3 length equals 16 residues. CDR1 and CDR2 from the germline V gene are SGHNT and YENEEA. The CDR3 DNA follows: TGTGCCAGCAGCCCGAGGAGAGGCTTAATCACAGATACGCAGTATTTT. It codes for CASSPRRGLITDTQYF.

J is TRBJ1-2 and V is TRBV7-9; the D is unclear. Trimming stripped 7 bases from V and 2 bases from J, with 14 bases between. CDR1 and CDR2 (germline): SEHNR, FQNEAQ (reference sequence). CDR3 length: 14 amino acids. The CDR3 nucleotides are TGTGCCAGCACGGGTTTGGGCGTGAACTATGGCTACACCTTC. Protein product: CASTGLGVNYGYTF.

The chain is built from TRBV29-1 and TRBJ2-4; D not resolved. The V end lost 1 base, the J end lost 5 bases, and 9 bases lay between the germline ends. The length of the CDR3 is 13 residues. Looked up from germline, CDR1 is SQVTM and CDR2 is ANQGSEA. The CDR3 loop is CSVEVGQQNIQYF. The CDR3 nucleotides read TGCAGCGTTGAAGTTGGGCAGCAAAACATTCAGTACTTC.

The gene calls are TRBV29-1 and TRBJ2-7, with a tentative D call TRBD1 (5 bases). Germline V gene data show CDR1 as SQVTM and CDR2 as ANQGSEA. V dropped 6 bases and J dropped 3 bases, with 15 bases sitting between them. The CDR3 runs 13 residues. CDR3 loop: CSVLPTGNYEQYF. CDR3 DNA sequence: TGCAGCGTACTCCCCACAGGAAACTACGAGCAGTACTTC.

The chain has TRBV29-1 and TRBJ2-1; 10 bases are a match to TRBD2. The CDR3 runs 13 residues. V was pared by 8 bases and J by 4 bases, with 5 bases of the junction left unmatched. CDR1 is SQVTM and CDR2 is ANQGSEA in the germline V gene. The chain's CDR3 is CSLAGGLYNEQFF. The CDR3 coding sequence is TGCAGCTTAGCGGGAGGACTATACAATGAGCAGTTCTTC.

V usage is TRBV4-2 and J usage is TRBJ2-4; D ambiguous. Germline V gene data show CDR1 as LGHNA and CDR2 as YNFKEQ. The CDR3 contains 17 residues. Trimming stripped 0 bases from V and 0 bases from J, with 12 bases between. DNA of the CDR3: TGTGCCAGCAGCCAAGATCTGGGTAGTTTAGCCAAAAACATTCAGTACTTC. It translates to CASSQDLGSLAKNIQYF.

The rearrangement joins TRBV15 to TRBJ2-2; perhaps D is TRBD1 or TRBD2 (5 bases each). The CDR3 extends over 13 amino acids. The V and J ends lost 1 base and 10 bases respectively, with 10 bases between them. CDR1 and CDR2 from the germline V gene are LNHNV and YYDKDF (reference sequence). DNA of the CDR3: TGTGCCACCAGCAGAGGAATGGGGGAGGAGCTGTTTTTT. Translated, it gives CATSRGMGEELFF.

The gene calls are TRBV6-5 and TRBJ2-5; 9 nucleotides line up with TRBD1. Germline lookup yields CDR1 MNHEY and CDR2 SVGAGI. CDR3 length: 15 amino acids. The V and J ends lost 2 bases and 5 bases, in that order; junction bases with no gene match: 6. The CDR3 loop is CASSYGTGSPETQYF. The DNA of the CDR3 is TGTGCCAGCAGTTACGGGACAGGGAGTCCGGAGACCCAGTACTTC.

The rearrangement joins TRBV30 to TRBJ1-2, with 7 bases aligning to TRBD1. CDR3 length: 13 amino acids. Germline V gene lookup returns CDR1 GTSNPN and CDR2 SVGIG (reference sequence). Trimming removed 4 bases from V and 4 bases from J; junction bases left unmatched: 6. This chain's CDR3 is CAWNSGTAYGYTF. The CDR3 nucleotides are TGTGCCTGGAACTCCGGGACAGCCTATGGCTACACCTTC.

This rearrangement joins TRBV27 to TRBJ2-5; 11 bases line up with TRBD2. CDR3 size: 16 residues. Germline CDR1 and CDR2: MNHEY and SMNVEV (reference sequence). V dropped 5 bases and J dropped 2; count of bases not matched to a gene: 7. The CDR3 region has the DNA TGTGCCAGCAGTCCCGGGACTAGCGGAGCGCAAGAGACCCAGTACTTC. Amino acid sequence: CASSPGTSGAQETQYF.

The rearrangement joins TRBV4-1 to TRBJ2-3, with 8 bases identical to TRBD1. CDR1 and CDR2 from the germline V gene are MGHRA and YSYEKL. After removal of 4 bases from V and 5 bases from J, the junction contained 11 bases not matched to a gene. The CDR3 has 16 amino acids. The CDR3 nucleotides are TGCGCCAGCAGCCGAAAACAGGGGGATTATGGAGATACGCAGTATTTT. As protein: CASSRKQGDYGDTQYF.

The V call is TRBV4-1, the J call TRBJ2-1; the match to TRBD2 covers 13 bases. The CDR3 runs to 15 residues. The ends lost 4 bases at V and 9 bases at J; junction bases unmatched: 6. Per the germline V gene, CDR1 is MGHRA and CDR2 is YSYEKL. The CDR3 loop reads CASSPRLAGGGEQFF. The CDR3 bases are TGCGCCAGCAGCCCCCGACTAGCGGGGGGCGGTGAGCAGTTCTTC.

J is TRBJ2-7 and V is TRBV5-6; no firm D call. Trimming stripped 1 base from V and 0 bases from J, with 5 bases between. Germline assignment: CDR1 SGHDT and CDR2 YYEEEE. The CDR3 loop spans 13 amino acids. The CDR3 bases are TGTGCCAGCAGCTTGTCTCTCTCCTACGAGCAGTACTTC. Translating it yields CASSLSLSYEQYF.

The chain couples TRBV2 to TRBJ1-1; 7 bases fit TRBD1. From germline, CDR1 is SNHLY and CDR2 FYNNEI. Germline trimming cut 6 bases from V and 0 bases from J; bases unmatched to any gene: 4. CDR3 length: 14 amino acids. The CDR3 bases are TGTGCCAGCAGCCGAACAGGGGTGAACACTGAAGCTTTCTTT. Its translation is CASSRTGVNTEAFF.

The chain carries TRBV28 and TRBJ1-2; 11 nucleotides align to TRBD1. The CDR3 runs to 15 residues. The trim removed 5 bases at V and 6 bases at J, leaving 8 bases unmatched. Germline CDR1 reads MDHEN; CDR2 reads SYDVKM. The chain's CDR3 is CASSPRTGGFDGYTF. CDR3 nucleotides: TGTGCCAGCAGTCCCCGGACAGGGGGCTTTGATGGCTACACCTTC.

The chain employs TRBV19 and TRBJ2-7, with a weak D call TRBD1 (6 bases). Looked up from germline, CDR1 is LNHDA and CDR2 is SQIVND (reference sequence). V shed 5 bases and J shed 0 bases, with 14 bases lying between them. This CDR3 spans 15 amino acids. The chain's CDR3 is CASSPSNRVSYEQYF. The CDR3, as DNA: TGTGCCAGTAGTCCAAGTAACAGGGTCTCCTACGAGCAGTACTTC.

The CDR3 here is CSVEDLDEQYF. The CDR3 DNA reads as TGCAGCGTTGAAGATCTGGACGAGCAGTACTTC. The chain uses TRBV29-1 and TRBJ2-7, with no clear D. Per germline, CDR1 SQVTM and CDR2 ANQGSEA. The CDR3 sequence is 11 residues long. V was cut by 0 bases and J by 5 bases, with 5 bases left in between.

This clone is medium-sized by share. The rearrangement uses TRBV6-4 and TRBJ2-3; D is ambiguous. Looked up from germline, CDR1 is MRHNA and CDR2 is SNTAGT. The germline V and J ends were trimmed by 4 bases and 2 bases, with 13 bases remaining between them. This CDR3 region has 15 residues. The CDR3 reads CASSVDPSSTDTQYF. For the CDR3, the DNA is TGTGCCAGCAGTGTCGACCCTTCCTCCACAGATACGCAGTATTTT.

The DNA of the CDR3 is TGTGGATCCGGGCATGGCGGCTACACCTTC. The encoded protein is CGSGHGGYTF. This sequence joins TRBV30 and TRBJ1-2; no clear D gene. Germline V gives CDR1 GTSNPN, CDR2 SVGIG (reference sequence). CDR3 length equals 10 residues. The complete variable domain, with remaining parts taken from reference TRBV30 and TRBJ1-2, reads SQTIHQWPATLVQPVGSPLSLECTVEGTSNPNLYWYRQAAGRGLQLLFYSVGIGQISSEVPQNLSASRPQDRQFILSSKKLLLSDSGFYLCGSGHGGYTFGSGTRLTVV.

This sequence joins TRBV19 and TRBJ2-1, with 9 positions matching TRBD2. CDR1 is LNHDA and CDR2 is SQIVND in the germline V gene (reference sequence). CDR3 length: 16 residues. The trim removed 3 bases at V and 7 bases at J, leaving 10 bases unmatched. This chain's CDR3 is CASSIDEASGTNEQFF. The CDR3 DNA sequence: TGTGCCAGTAGTATTGATGAGGCTAGCGGGACGAATGAGCAGTTCTTC.

The V gene is TRBV6-6, the J gene TRBJ2-3, with D unresolved. The CDR3 spans 14 residues. Germline loops: CDR1 MNHNY, CDR2 SVGAGI (reference sequence). The V end was cut by 0 bases, the J end by 4 bases, with 8 bases between. The CDR3 DNA follows: TGTGCCAGCAGTTACTCGGTAGAATCAGATACGCAGTATTTT. Translated, it gives CASSYSVESDTQYF.

The chain links TRBV4-1 to TRBJ1-2; 9 bases match TRBD1. V was clipped by 8 bases and J by 8 bases; unmatched bases: 6. Germline V gene data show CDR1 as MGHRA and CDR2 as YSYEKL. The CDR3 has 12 residues. DNA for the CDR3: TGCGCCAGCGGAGACAGGGGGGAAGGCTACACCTTC. Encoded protein: CASGDRGEGYTF.

This chain connects TRBV7-6 to TRBJ1-1; D is undetermined. Per the germline V gene, CDR1 is SGHVS and CDR2 is FNYEAQ. The CDR3 has 14 residues. The ends were cut back, 2 bases at V and 0 bases at J, with 7 bases in the middle. CDR3 DNA sequence: TGTGCCAGCAGCTTACGGGGAATGAACACTGAAGCTTTCTTT. Its translation: CASSLRGMNTEAFF.

The gene calls are TRBV6-5 and TRBJ2-6; 9 bases are a match to TRBD1. The CDR3 has 14 amino acids. Germline CDR1 and CDR2: MNHEY and SVGAGI. V was clipped by 6 bases and J by 4 bases; unmatched bases: 1. The CDR3: CASRQGAGANVLTF. The CDR3 nucleotides read TGTGCCAGCAGACAGGGGGCCGGGGCCAACGTCCTGACTTTC.

The chain joins TRBV5-6 to TRBJ2-5; 9 bases line up with TRBD1. This CDR3 contains 15 residues. The germline CDR1 and CDR2 sequences are SGHDT and YYEEEE. Trimming removed 4 bases from V and 4 bases from J; junction bases left unmatched: 8. CDR3: CASSTSTGGPETQYF. As DNA, the CDR3 is TGTGCCAGCAGCACGTCAACAGGGGGCCCAGAGACCCAGTACTTC.

The genes are TRBV11-2 and TRBJ2-7, with a weak D call TRBD1 (5 bases). Trimming pared 4 bases from V and 2 bases from J, leaving 9 bases between. The CDR3 totals 13 residues. Germline V CDR1 and CDR2: SGHAT, FQNNGV. DNA of the CDR3: TGTGCCAGCAGCTGGCAGGGAACCTACGAGCAGTACTTC. Translating gives CASSWQGTYEQYF.